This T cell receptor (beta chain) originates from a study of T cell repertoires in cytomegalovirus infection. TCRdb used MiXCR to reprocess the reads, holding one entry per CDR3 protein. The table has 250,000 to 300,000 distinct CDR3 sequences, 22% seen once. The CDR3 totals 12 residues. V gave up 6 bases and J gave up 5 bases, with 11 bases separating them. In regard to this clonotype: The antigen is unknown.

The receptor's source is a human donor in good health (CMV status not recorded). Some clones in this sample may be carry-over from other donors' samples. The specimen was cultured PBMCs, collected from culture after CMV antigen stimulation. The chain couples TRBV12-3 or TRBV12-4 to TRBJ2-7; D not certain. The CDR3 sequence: CASRNGPNEQYF. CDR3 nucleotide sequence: TGTGCCAGCAGAAACGGACCTAACGAGCAGTACTTC.